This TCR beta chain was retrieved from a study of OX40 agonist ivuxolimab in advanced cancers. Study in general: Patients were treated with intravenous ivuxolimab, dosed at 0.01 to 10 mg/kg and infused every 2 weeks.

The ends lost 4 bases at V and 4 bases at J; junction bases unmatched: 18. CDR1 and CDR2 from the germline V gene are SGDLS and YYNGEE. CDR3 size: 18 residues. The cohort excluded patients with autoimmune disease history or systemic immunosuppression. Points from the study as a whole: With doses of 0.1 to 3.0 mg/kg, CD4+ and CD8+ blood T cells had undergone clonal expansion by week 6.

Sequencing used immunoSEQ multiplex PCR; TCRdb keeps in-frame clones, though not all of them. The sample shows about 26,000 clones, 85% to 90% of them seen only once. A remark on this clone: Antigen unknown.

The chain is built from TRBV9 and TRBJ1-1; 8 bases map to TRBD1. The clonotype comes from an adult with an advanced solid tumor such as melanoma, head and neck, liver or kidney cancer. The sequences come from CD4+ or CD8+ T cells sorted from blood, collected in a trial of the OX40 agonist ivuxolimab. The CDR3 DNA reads TGTGCCAGCAGCCCTAGGACAGGGACTTCATTATTGGGCACTGAAGCTTTCTTT. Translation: CASSPRTGTSLLGTEAFF.